The 17 T cell receptor beta chains presented below share a single source sample, sequenced in a study of patients and donors after allogeneic stem cell transplantation. MiXCR, run by TCRdb on the RT-PCR reads, gives a single entry per CDR3 protein. The table shows roughly 940,000 distinct CDR3 sequences, with over 15% occurring only once. The sequencing input was blood, either unsorted or a sorted T cell fraction (not recorded which). The receptors come from a human donor who was either an allogeneic HSCT recipient or a stem cell or donor lymphocyte infusion donor (not recorded which). It is not recorded whose cells these are; they may come from a transplant donor.

This clonotype has only one observation. This sequence joins TRBV11-3 and TRBJ1-1; the D gene is possibly TRBD1 (6 bases). Trimming took off 0 bases at V and 10 bases at J, with 12 bases between the two ends. This CDR3 is 13 amino acids long. The germline V gene has CDR1 SGHNT and CDR2 YENEEA. The CDR3 nucleotides read TGTGCCAGCAGCTTAGAGCTTGAGGGGGGAGCTTTCTTT. This sequence encodes CASSLELEGGAFF.

In this sample, this clonotype turned up many times. The rearrangement uses TRBV20-1 and TRBJ2-1, with TRBD2 matching 7 bases. Germline CDR1 DFQATT, CDR2 SNEGSKA (reference sequence). The CDR3 has 14 amino acids. The V segment lost 7 bases and the J segment 6 bases; nucleotides outside the gene matches: 12. CDR3 in amino acids: CSVLLAGEGNEQFF. CDR3 sequence (DNA): TGCAGTGTACTCCTGGCGGGAGAAGGCAATGAGCAGTTCTTC.

The CDR3 bases are TGTGCCAGCAGCGGATTCGGGACAGGTAGCAATCAGCCCCAGCATTTT. Encoded protein: CASSGFGTGSNQPQHF. V and J are TRBV2 and TRBJ1-5; 8 bases are a match to TRBD1. J was trimmed by 0 bases and V by 6 bases; bases with no gene match: 7. CDR1 is SNHLY and CDR2 is FYNNEI in the germline V gene. There are 16 residues in the CDR3.

V usage is TRBV20-1 and J usage is TRBJ2-3; TRBD2 matches 8 bases. Trimming at V came to 6 bases and at J to 2 bases, leaving 13 bases not matched to a gene. The CDR3 extends over 16 amino acids. Germline loops: CDR1 DFQATT, CDR2 SNEGSKA (reference sequence). The CDR3: CSALGVRGAVTDTQYF. The CDR3 DNA follows: TGCAGTGCGTTAGGGGTGCGGGGGGCCGTCACAGATACGCAGTATTTT.

This clonotype turned up a few times. The rearrangement joins TRBV20-1 to TRBJ2-7; tentative D call: TRBD2 (6 bases). Deletions cut 4 bases from V and 3 bases from J, with 13 bases between. This CDR3 is 13 amino acids long. Germline CDR1 and CDR2: DFQATT and SNEGSKA (reference sequence). The DNA of the CDR3 is TGCAGTGCTATTGTCGGGAGAGGCTACGAGCAGTACTTC. It is translated as CSAIVGRGYEQYF.

The chain has TRBV6-2 or TRBV6-3 and TRBJ2-5; TRBD1 might be the D (5 bases). Between the trimmed V and J ends, which lost 4 bases and 9 bases, there was a span of 12 bases. Germline loops: CDR1 MNHEY, CDR2 SVGEGT. This CDR3 is 12 amino acids long. The chain's CDR3 is CASSLLLGAQYF. The CDR3 nucleotides are TGTGCCAGCAGTTTACTGTTAGGGGCCCAGTACTTC.

V and J are TRBV7-9 and TRBJ2-6; no firm D call. Trimming left V 3 bases short and J 8 bases short, with 8 bases between. Germline V lookup: CDR1 SEHNR, CDR2 FQNEAQ (reference sequence). CDR3 size: 13 residues. CDR3 in DNA: TGTGCCAGCAGCTTGCGACGTACCAACGTCCTGACTTTC. It encodes CASSLRRTNVLTF.

This chain uses TRBV20-1 with TRBJ2-1, with D tentatively TRBD1 (5 bases). The ends were cut back, 6 bases at V and 4 bases at J, with 16 bases in the middle. Germline V gene lookup returns CDR1 DFQATT and CDR2 SNEGSKA (reference sequence). CDR3 size: 14 residues. The CDR3 loop is CSAPTSSGYNEQFF. CDR3 nucleotide sequence: TGCAGTGCCCCGACCTCTTCAGGGTACAATGAGCAGTTCTTC.

This clonotype was found many times. The genes are TRBV5-1 and TRBJ2-5; either TRBD1 or TRBD2 may fit D (5 bases each). The germline V gene has CDR1 SGHRS and CDR2 YFSETQ. Deletions cut 3 bases from V and 4 bases from J, with 10 bases between. The CDR3 is made up of 13 amino acids. CDR3 DNA: TGCGCCAGCAGCTCCCGGGACCGAGAGACCCAGTACTTC. Protein sequence: CASSSRDRETQYF.

This clonotype was detected only a few times. This sequence joins TRBV20-1 and TRBJ2-6; D is unclear. The germline V gene has CDR1 DFQATT and CDR2 SNEGSKA (reference sequence). This CDR3 region has 14 residues. Trimming removed 3 bases at V and 2 bases at J, with 8 bases between. The chain's CDR3 is CSASRRPGANVLTF. The DNA of the CDR3 is TGCAGTGCTAGTCGCAGACCTGGGGCCAACGTCCTGACTTTC.

A few counts support this clonotype. The chain joins TRBV5-1 to TRBJ1-1; 10 bases are a match to TRBD1. The germline V gene encodes CDR1 SGHRS and CDR2 YFSETQ. CDR3 length: 15 amino acids. V shed 0 bases, J shed 7 bases, and the junction held 6 bases outside the gene matches. CDR3 nucleotides: TGCGCCAGCAGCTTGGCGCGACAGGGGGCAGATGAAGCTTTCTTT. The encoded protein is CASSLARQGADEAFF.

This chain links TRBV20-1 with TRBJ1-2; D call uncertain. V was cut by 3 bases and J by 7 bases, with 15 bases left in between. There are 13 residues in the CDR3. Germline CDR1 and CDR2: DFQATT and SNEGSKA (reference sequence). CDR3 nucleotide sequence: TGCAGTGCTAGGTCCAAAAAGGGCTCTGGCTACACCTTC. It specifies CSARSKKGSGYTF.

The chain uses TRBV3-1 and TRBJ2-3; no reliable D call. The length of the CDR3 is 13 residues. V was pared by 0 bases and J by 4 bases, with 5 bases between. CDR1 is LGHDT, CDR2 YNNKEL, per germline (reference sequence). The CDR3 DNA reads TGTGCCAGCAGCCAAGACCCCCCAGATACGCAGTATTTT. Its protein product is CASSQDPPDTQYF.

The chain uses TRBV7-2 and TRBJ1-1, with D unresolved. Germline V gene sequence: CDR1 SGHTA, CDR2 FQGNSA. The CDR3 has 14 amino acids. V gave up 5 bases and J gave up 5 bases, with 15 bases separating them. The CDR3 spells CASSPVESGTEAFF. CDR3 bases: TGTGCCAGCAGCCCGGTAGAATCGGGTACTGAAGCTTTCTTT.

This clonotype was counted at least ten times. The rearrangement links TRBV5-1 to TRBJ2-1; D is uncertain. Germline assignment: CDR1 SGHRS and CDR2 YFSETQ. CDR3 length: 14 amino acids. V dropped 4 bases and J dropped 1 base, with 9 bases sitting between them. The CDR3: CASSQLTSYNEQFF. The CDR3 DNA is TGCGCCAGCAGCCAGCTAACATCCTACAATGAGCAGTTCTTC. The full variable domain, in which reference TRBV5-1 and TRBJ2-1 provide the parts outside the CDR3, is KAGVTQTPRYLIKTRGQQVTLSCSPISGHRSVSWYQQTPGQGLQFLFEYFSETQRNKGNFPGRFSGRQFSNSRSEMNVSTLELGDSALYLCASSQLTSYNEQFFGPGTRLTVL.

This clonotype appeared many times. The chain carries TRBV5-1 and TRBJ1-1; 8 bases agree with TRBD1. With V trimmed by 0 bases and J by 4 bases, 2 bases remained unmatched. Per germline, CDR1 SGHRS and CDR2 YFSETQ. This CDR3 has 14 residues. CDR3 region: CASSLDTGGTEAFF. The CDR3, as DNA: TGCGCCAGCAGCTTGGACACAGGGGGCACTGAAGCTTTCTTT. Variable domain in full (rest from reference TRBV5-1 and TRBJ1-1): KAGVTQTPRYLIKTRGQQVTLSCSPISGHRSVSWYQQTPGQGLQFLFEYFSETQRNKGNFPGRFSGRQFSNSRSEMNVSTLELGDSALYLCASSLDTGGTEAFFGQGTRLTVV.

This clonotype has only a few counts. The chain links TRBV4-1 to TRBJ1-2; D gene ambiguous. V dropped 2 bases and J dropped 2 bases, with 6 bases sitting between them. The CDR3 is 13 residues long. Germline V gene lookup returns CDR1 MGHRA and CDR2 YSYEKL. The CDR3 DNA reads as TGCGCCAGCAGCCAACAAGACAACTATGGCTACACCTTC. It specifies CASSQQDNYGYTF.